These 4 T cell receptor beta chains share one sample of origin, sequenced in a study of human T cells and chemical hapten exposure. Described time point: patch test 1, 2 weeks after DPC sensitization. Sample treatment: therapeutic diphenylcyclopropenone sensitization with weekly scalp DPC. TCRdb re-derived calls from the RACE reads in MiXCR, one entry per CDR3 protein. The sample lists 340,000 or so distinct CDR3 sequences, around 7% occurring once. Sequenced here: whole blood, sampled in connection with sensitization to the hapten diphenylcyclopropenone (DPC). Receptors were obtained from a woman under 30 with alopecia areata. Some clones in this sample may be carry-over from other donors' samples.

The rearrangement joins TRBV7-8 to TRBJ2-3; TRBD1 matches 9 bases. The junction had 7 bases not matched to a gene; V was cut back by 1 base and J by 11 bases. The germline gives CDR1 SGHVS, CDR2 FQNEAQ. This CDR3 is 14 amino acids long. The CDR3 sequence: CASSLGGTGTMQYF. DNA for the CDR3: TGTGCCAGCAGCTTAGGAGGGACAGGGACTATGCAGTATTTT.

V usage is TRBV6-5 and J usage is TRBJ2-2; D is ambiguous. V gave up 7 bases and J gave up 2 bases, with 14 bases separating them. Germline-derived CDR1 and CDR2 are MNHEY and SVGAGI. The CDR3 totals 15 residues. The CDR3 DNA sequence: TGTGCCAGCACCCGACTGTTATTAAACACCGGGGAGCTGTTTTTT. Its translation: CASTRLLLNTGELFF.

This clonotype was counted between two and nine times. The chain combines TRBV6-5 with TRBJ2-2, with D possibly TRBD1 on 5 matching bases. V lost 6 bases and J 5 bases, leaving 13 bases between the germline ends. The CDR3 has 14 amino acids. Germline CDR1 reads MNHEY; CDR2 reads SVGAGI. DNA of the CDR3: TGTGCCAGCAGAAACGGACAAGAAACCGGGGAGCTGTTTTTT. Amino acid sequence: CASRNGQETGELFF.

This clonotype was seen only a few times. This sequence joins TRBV27 and TRBJ1-2; D remains ambiguous. From germline, CDR1 is MNHEY and CDR2 SMNVEV (reference sequence). V was shortened by 5 bases and J by 1 base, with 11 bases between the two germline ends. This CDR3 is built from 14 residues. Here the CDR3 reads CASSRSQDNYGYTF. Written as DNA, the CDR3 is TGTGCCAGCAGTCGAAGTCAGGATAACTATGGCTACACCTTC.